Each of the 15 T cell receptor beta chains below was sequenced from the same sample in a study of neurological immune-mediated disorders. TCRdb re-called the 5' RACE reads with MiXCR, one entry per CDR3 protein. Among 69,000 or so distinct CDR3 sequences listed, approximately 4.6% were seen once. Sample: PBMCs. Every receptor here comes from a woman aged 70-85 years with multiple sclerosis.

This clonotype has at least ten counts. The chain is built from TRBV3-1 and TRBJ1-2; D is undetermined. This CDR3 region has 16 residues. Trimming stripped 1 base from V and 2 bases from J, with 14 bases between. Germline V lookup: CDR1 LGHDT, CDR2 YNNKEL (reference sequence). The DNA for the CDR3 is TGTGCCAGCAGCCAAGTGGGGTCCGGTCGGAACTATGGCTACACCTTC. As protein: CASSQVGSGRNYGYTF.

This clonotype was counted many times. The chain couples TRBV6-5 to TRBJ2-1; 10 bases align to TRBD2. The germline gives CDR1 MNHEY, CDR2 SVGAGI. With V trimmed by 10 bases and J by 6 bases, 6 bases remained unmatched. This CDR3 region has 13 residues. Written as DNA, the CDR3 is TGTGCCATCGGGACTAGCGTTGTCAATGAGCAGTTCTTC. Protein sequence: CAIGTSVVNEQFF.

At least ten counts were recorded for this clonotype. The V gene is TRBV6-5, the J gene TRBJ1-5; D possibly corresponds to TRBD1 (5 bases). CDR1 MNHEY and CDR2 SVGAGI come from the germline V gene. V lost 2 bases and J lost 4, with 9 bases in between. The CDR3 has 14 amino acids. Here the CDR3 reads CASSYRGGNQPQHF. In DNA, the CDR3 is TGTGCCAGCAGTTACCGGGGGGGTAATCAGCCCCAGCATTTT.

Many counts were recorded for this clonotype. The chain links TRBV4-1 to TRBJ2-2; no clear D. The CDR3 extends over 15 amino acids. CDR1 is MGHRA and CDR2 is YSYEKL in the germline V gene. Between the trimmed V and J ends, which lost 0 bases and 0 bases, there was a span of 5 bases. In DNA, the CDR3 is TGCGCCAGCAGCCAAGAAGTAACGAACACCGGGGAGCTGTTTTTT. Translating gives CASSQEVTNTGELFF.

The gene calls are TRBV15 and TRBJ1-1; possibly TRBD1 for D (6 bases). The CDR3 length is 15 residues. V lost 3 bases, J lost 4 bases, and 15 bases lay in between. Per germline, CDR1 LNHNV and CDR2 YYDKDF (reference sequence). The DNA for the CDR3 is TGTGCCACCAGCAGGTACAGGGACCCGAGCACTGAAGCTTTCTTT. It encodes CATSRYRDPSTEAFF.

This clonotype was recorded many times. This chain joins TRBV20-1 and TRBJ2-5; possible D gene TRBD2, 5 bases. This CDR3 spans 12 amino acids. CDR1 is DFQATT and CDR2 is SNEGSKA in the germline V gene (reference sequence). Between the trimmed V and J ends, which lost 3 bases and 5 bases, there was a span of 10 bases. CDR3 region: CSASPGVETQYF. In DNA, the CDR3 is TGCAGTGCTAGTCCCGGGGTGGAGACCCAGTACTTC.

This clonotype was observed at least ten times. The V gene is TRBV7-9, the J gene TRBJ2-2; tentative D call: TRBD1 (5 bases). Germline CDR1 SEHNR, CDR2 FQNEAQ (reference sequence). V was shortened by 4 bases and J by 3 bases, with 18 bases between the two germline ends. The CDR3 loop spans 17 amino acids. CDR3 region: CASSSTRAPGYTGELFF. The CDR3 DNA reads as TGTGCCAGCAGCTCCACCAGGGCCCCTGGGTACACCGGGGAGCTGTTTTTT.

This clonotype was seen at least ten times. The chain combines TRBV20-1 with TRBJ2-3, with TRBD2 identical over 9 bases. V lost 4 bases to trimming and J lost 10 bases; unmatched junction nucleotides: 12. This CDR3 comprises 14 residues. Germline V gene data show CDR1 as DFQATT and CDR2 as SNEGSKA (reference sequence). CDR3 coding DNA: TGCAGTGCTACAATCCTCGCTAGCGGGATCTCGCAGTATTTT. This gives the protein CSATILASGISQYF.

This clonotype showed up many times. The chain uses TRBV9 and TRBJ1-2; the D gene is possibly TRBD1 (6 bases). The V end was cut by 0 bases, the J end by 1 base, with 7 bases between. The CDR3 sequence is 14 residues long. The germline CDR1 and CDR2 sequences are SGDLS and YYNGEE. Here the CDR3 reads CASSVAQGNYGYTF. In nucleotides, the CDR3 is TGTGCCAGCAGCGTAGCACAGGGTAACTATGGCTACACCTTC.

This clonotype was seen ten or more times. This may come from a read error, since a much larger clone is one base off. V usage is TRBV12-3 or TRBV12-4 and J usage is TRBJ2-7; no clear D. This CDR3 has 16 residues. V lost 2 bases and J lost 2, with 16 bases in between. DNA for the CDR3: TGTGCCAGCAGTTTAACGTACTGGAAACGGACCTACGAGCAGTACTTC. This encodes CASSLTYWKRTYEQYF.

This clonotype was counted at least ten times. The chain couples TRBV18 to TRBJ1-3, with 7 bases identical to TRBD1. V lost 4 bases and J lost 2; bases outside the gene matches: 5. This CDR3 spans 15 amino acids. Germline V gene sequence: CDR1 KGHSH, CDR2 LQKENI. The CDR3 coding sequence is TGTGCCAGCTCACAAACGACAGGGCCTGGAAACACCATATATTTT. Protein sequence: CASSQTTGPGNTIYF. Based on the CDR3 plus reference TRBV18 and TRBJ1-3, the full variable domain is NAGVMQNPRHLVRRRGQEARLRCSPMKGHSHVYWYRQLPEEGLKFMVYLQKENIIDESGMPKERFSAEFPKEGPSILRIQQVVRGDSAAYFCASSQTTGPGNTIYFGEGSWLTVV.

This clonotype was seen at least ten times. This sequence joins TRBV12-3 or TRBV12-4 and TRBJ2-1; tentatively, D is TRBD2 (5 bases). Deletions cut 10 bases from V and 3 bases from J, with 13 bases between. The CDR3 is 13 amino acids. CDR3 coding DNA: TGTGCCACCACATTAAGCGGCTACAATGAGCAGTTCTTC. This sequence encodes CATTLSGYNEQFF.

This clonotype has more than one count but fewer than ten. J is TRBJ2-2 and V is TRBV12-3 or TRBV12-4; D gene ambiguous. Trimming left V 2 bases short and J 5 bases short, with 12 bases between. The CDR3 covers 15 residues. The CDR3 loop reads CASSLRRGGTGELFF. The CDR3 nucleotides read TGTGCCAGCAGTTTACGGCGAGGCGGAACCGGGGAGCTGTTTTTT.

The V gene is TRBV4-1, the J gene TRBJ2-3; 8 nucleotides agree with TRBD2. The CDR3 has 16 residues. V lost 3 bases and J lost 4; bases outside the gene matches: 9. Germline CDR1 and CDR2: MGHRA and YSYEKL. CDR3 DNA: TGCGCCAGCAGCCAGATTCCGACTAGCGTGGCAGATACGCAGTATTTT. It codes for CASSQIPTSVADTQYF.

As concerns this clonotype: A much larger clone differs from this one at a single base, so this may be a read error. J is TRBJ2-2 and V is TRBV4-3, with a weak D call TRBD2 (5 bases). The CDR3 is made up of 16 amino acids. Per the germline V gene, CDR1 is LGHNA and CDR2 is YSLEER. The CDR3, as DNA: TGCGCCAGCAGCCAACACTCCGGAGCGAACACCGGGGTGCTGTTTTTT. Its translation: CASSQHSGANTGVLFF.